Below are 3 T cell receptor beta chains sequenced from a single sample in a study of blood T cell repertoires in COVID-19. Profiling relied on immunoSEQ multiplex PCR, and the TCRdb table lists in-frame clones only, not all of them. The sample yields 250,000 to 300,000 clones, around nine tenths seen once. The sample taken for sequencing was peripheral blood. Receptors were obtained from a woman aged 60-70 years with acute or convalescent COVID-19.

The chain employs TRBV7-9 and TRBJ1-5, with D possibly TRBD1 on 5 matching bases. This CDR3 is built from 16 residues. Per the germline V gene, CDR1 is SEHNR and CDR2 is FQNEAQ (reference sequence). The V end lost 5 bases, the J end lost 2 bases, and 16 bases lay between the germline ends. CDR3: CASSPGTAGGNQPQHF. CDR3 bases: TGTGCCAGCAGCCCCGGGACCGCGGGGGGCAATCAGCCCCAGCATTTT.

The CDR3 loop reads CASTVRVAGVTEQYF. CDR3 bases: TGTGCCTCCACAGTCCGAGTTGCGGGAGTAACCGAGCAGTACTTC. This rearrangement joins TRBV6-5 to TRBJ2-7, with TRBD2 matching over 7 bases. Unmatched junction bases numbered 19, after V lost 11 bases and J lost 6 bases. Germline assignment: CDR1 MNHEY and CDR2 SVGAGI. The CDR3 is made up of 15 amino acids.

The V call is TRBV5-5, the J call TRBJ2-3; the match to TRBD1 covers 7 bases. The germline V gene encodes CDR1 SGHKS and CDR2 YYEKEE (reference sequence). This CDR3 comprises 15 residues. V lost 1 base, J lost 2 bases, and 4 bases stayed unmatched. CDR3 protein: CASSLWDSNTDTQYF. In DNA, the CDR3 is TGTGCCAGCAGCTTGTGGGACAGCAACACAGATACGCAGTATTTT.